The present T cell receptor beta chain was sequenced within a study of blood T cells in healthy people across ages. Germline V gene lookup returns CDR1 MDHEN and CDR2 SYDVKM. Trimming shortened V by 3 bases and J by 3 bases, and 11 bases separated the two germline ends. The length of the CDR3 is 14 residues. Alongside a J-beta primer mix, a sample-barcoded 5' primer served in a second PCR lasting about 7 to 12 cycles. TCRdb redid the calling of the 5' RACE reads with MiXCR, one entry per CDR3 protein. The sample lists about a million distinct CDR3 sequences, roughly 43% seen once, with roughly an eighth in the top ten.

Sequenced sample: blood. The chain is built from TRBV28 and TRBJ2-5; a possible D gene is TRBD2 (7 bases). This sequence was found in a man aged 30 to 45 in good health. CDR3 DNA: TGTGCCAGCAGTTTCGGGGGGCTGGAAGAGACCCAGTACTTC. This gives the protein CASSFGGLEETQYF.